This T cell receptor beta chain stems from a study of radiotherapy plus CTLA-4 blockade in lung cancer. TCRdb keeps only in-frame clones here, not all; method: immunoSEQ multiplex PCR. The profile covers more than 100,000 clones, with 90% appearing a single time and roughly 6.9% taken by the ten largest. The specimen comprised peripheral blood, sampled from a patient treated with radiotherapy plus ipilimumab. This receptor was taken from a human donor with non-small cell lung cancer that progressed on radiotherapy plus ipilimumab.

CDR3: CASSLRQNLGAFF. The CDR3 nucleotides are TGTGCCAGCAGCTTAAGACAAAATCTCGGCGCTTTCTTT. This sequence joins TRBV7-2 and TRBJ1-1, with D hard to call. The V end was cut by 2 bases, the J end by 11 bases, with 15 bases between. The CDR3 runs to 13 residues. Germline V lookup: CDR1 SGHTA, CDR2 FQGNSA.